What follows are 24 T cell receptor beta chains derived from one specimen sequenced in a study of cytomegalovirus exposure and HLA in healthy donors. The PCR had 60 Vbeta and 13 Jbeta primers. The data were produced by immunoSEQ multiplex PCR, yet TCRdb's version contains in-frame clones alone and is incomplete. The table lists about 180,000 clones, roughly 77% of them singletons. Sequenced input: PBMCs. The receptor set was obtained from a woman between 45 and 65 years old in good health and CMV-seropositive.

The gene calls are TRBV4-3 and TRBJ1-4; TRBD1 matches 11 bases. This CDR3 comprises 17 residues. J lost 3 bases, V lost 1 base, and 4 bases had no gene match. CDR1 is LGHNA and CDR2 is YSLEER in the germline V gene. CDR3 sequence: CASSQGTGGFPNEKLFF. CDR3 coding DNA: TGCGCCAGCAGCCAAGGGACAGGGGGCTTTCCTAATGAAAAACTGTTTTTT.

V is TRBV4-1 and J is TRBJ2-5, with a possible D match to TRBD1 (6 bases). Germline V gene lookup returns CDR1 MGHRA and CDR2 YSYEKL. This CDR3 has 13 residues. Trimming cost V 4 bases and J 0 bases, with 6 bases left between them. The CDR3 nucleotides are TGCGCCAGCAGCCGGACAGACCAAGAGACCCAGTACTTC. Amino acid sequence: CASSRTDQETQYF.

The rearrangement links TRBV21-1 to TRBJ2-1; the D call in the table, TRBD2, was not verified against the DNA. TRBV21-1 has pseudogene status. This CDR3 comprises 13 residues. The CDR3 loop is CASSPRLAGGLFF. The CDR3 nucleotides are TGTGCCAGCAGCCCCCGACTAGCGGGAGGACTTTTCTTC.

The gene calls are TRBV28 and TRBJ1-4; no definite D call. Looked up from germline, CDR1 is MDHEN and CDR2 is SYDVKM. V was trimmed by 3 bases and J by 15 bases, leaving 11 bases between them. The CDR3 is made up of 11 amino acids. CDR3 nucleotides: TGTGCCAGCAGTTTTCAGGTCTCAGTGTTTTTT. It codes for CASSFQVSVFF. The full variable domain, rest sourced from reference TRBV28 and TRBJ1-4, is DVKVTQSSRYLVKRTGEKVFLECVQDMDHENMFWYRQDPGLGLRLIYFSYDVKMKEKGDIPEGYSVSREKKERFSLILESASTNQTSMYLCASSFQVSVFFGSGTQLSVL.

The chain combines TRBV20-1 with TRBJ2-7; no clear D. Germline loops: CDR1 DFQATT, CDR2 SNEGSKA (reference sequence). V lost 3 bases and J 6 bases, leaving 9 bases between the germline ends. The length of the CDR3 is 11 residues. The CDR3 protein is CSARSQLEQYF. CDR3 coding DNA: TGCAGTGCTAGGTCACAGCTCGAGCAGTACTTC.

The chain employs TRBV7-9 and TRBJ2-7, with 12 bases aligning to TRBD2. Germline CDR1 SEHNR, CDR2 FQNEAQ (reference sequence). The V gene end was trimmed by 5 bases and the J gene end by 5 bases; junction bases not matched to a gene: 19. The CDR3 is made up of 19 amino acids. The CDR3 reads CASSPDLLKKRLAGDEQYF. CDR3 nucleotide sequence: TGTGCCAGCAGCCCCGACCTCTTGAAGAAGAGACTAGCGGGAGACGAGCAGTACTTC.

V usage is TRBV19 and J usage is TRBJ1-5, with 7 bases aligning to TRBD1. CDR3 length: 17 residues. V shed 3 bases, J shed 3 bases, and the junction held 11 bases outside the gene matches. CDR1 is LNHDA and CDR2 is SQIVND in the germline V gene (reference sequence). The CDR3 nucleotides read TGTGCCAGTAGTATGGGTCAGGGGGTTAGGGACAATCAGCCCCAGCATTTT. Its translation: CASSMGQGVRDNQPQHF.

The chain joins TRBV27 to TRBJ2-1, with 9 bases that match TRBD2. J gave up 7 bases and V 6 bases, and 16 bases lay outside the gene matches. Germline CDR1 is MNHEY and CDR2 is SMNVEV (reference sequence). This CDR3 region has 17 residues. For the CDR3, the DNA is TGTGCCAGCAGCCATTACCGACTAGCGGAACTCGGTAATGAGCAGTTCTTC. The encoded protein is CASSHYRLAELGNEQFF.

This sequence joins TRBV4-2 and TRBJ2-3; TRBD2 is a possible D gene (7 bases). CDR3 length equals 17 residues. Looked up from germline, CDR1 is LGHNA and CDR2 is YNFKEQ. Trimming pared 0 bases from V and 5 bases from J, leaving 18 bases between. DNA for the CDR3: TGTGCCAGCAGCCAAGATGCGGCGGGGGCGCGGGGAGATACGCAGTATTTT. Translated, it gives CASSQDAAGARGDTQYF.

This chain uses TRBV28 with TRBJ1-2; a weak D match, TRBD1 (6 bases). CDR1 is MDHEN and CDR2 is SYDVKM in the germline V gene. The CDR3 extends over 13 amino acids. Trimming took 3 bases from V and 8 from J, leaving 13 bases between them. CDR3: CASSLAGVRGYTF. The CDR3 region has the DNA TGTGCCAGCAGTTTGGCAGGGGTTCGAGGCTACACCTTC.

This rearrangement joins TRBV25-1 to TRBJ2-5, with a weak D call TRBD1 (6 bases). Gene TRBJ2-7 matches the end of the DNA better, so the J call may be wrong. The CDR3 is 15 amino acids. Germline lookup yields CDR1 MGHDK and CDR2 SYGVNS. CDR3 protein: CASSEYLRTDYEQYF. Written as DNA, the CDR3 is TGTGCCAGCAGTGAATATCTTCGGACAGACTACGAGCAGTACTTC.

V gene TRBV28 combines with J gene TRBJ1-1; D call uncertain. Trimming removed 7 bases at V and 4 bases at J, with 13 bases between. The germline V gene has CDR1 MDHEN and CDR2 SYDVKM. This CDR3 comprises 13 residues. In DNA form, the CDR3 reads TGTGCCAGCATTGAGCGAGGAATCACTGAAGCTTTCTTT. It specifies CASIERGITEAFF.

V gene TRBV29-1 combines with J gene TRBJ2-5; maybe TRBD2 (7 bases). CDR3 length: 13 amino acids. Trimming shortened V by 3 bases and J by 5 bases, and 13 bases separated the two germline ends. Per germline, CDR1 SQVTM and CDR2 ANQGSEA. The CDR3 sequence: CSVDLGGRETQYF. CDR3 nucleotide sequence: TGCAGCGTTGACTTGGGGGGGCGGGAGACCCAGTACTTC.

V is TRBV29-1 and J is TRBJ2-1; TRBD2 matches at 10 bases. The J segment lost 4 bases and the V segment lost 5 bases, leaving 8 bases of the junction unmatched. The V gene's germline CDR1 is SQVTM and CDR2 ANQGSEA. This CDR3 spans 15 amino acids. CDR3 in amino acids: CSVRLAGGQYNEQFF. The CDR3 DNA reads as TGCAGCGTTCGCTTAGCGGGGGGACAATACAATGAGCAGTTCTTC.

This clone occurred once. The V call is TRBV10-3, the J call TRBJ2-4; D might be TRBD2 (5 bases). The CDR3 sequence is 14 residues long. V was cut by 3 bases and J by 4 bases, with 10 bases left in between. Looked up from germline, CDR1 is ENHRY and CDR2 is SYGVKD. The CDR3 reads CAISESGKKNIQYF. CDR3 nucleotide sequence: TGTGCCATCAGTGAATCGGGGAAGAAAAACATTCAGTACTTC.

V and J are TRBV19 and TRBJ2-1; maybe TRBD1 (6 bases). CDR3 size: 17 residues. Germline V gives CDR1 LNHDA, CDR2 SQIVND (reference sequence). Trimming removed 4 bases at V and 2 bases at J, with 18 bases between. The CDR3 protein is CASSRALDSLTYNEQFF. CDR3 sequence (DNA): TGTGCCAGTAGTAGGGCCCTGGACAGCCTAACCTACAATGAGCAGTTCTTC.

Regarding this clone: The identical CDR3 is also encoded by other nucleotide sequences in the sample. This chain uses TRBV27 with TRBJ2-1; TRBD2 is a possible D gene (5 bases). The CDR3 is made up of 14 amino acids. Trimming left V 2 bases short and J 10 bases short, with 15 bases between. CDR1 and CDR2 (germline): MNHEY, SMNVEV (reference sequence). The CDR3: CASSLLVGKVEQFF. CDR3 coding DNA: TGTGCCAGCAGTTTACTTGTCGGGAAAGTCGAGCAGTTCTTC.

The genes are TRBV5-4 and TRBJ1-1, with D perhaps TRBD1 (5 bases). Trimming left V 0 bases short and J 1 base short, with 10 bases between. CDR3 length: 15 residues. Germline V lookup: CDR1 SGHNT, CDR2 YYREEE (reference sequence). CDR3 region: CASSLGTLPNTEAFF. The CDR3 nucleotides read TGTGCCAGCAGCTTGGGGACACTACCGAACACTGAAGCTTTCTTT.

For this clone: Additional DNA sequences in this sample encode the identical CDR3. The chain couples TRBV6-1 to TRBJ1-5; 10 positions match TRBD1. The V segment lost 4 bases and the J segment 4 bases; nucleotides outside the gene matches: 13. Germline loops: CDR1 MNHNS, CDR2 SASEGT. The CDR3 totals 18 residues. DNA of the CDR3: TGTGCCAGCAGTGGTTTGGTCAAGACAGGGGGCTTTAATCAGCCCCAGCATTTT. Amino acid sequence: CASSGLVKTGGFNQPQHF.

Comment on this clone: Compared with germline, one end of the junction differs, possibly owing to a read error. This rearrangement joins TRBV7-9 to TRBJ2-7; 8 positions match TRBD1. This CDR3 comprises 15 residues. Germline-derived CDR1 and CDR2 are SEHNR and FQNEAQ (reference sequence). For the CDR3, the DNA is TGTTCCAGCAGCCCAAGACAGGGGAAGCGGAACGAGCAGTACTTC. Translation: CSSSPRQGKRNEQYF.

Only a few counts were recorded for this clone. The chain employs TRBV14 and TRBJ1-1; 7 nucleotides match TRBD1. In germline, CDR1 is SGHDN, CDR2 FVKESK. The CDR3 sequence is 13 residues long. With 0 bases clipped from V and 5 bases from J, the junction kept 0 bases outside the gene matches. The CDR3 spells CASSQDRGTEAFF. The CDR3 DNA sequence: TGTGCCAGCAGCCAAGACAGGGGGACTGAAGCTTTCTTT.

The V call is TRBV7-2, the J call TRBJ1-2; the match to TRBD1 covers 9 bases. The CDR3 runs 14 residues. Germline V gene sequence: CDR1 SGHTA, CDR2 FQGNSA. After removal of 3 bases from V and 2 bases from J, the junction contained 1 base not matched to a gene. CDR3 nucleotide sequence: TGTGCCAGCAGCTTCGACAGGGGGAACTATGGCTACACCTTC. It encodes CASSFDRGNYGYTF.

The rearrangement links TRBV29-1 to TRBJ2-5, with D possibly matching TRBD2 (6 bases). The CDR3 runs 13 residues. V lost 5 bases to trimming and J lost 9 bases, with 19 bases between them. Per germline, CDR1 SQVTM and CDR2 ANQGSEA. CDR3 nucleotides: TGCAGCGTTAGTAGCGCTCAAGGAGGGGCCCAGTACTTC. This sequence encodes CSVSSAQGGAQYF.

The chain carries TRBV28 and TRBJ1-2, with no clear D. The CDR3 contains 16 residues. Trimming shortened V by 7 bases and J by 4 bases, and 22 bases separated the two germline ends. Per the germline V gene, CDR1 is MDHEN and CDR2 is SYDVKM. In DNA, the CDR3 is TGTGCCAGCACCAATAGGGAGGAAGCAACAGCCTATGGCTACACCTTC. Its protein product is CASTNREEATAYGYTF.